These 25 T cell receptor beta chains originate from one sample sequenced in a study of human T cells and chemical hapten exposure. As to time point: patch test 2, 6 weeks after DPC sensitization. Stated treatment: therapeutic diphenylcyclopropenone sensitization with weekly scalp DPC. TCRdb passed the RACE reads through MiXCR, listing each CDR3 protein once. The sample includes about 42,000 distinct CDR3 sequences, around 9.3% of them seen just once. Material: whole blood, obtained in connection with sensitization to the hapten diphenylcyclopropenone (DPC). The receptors come from a woman aged 40 to 50 with alopecia areata. Some clones in this sample may be carry-over from other donors' samples.

At least ten counts were recorded for this clonotype. The V gene is TRBV18, the J gene TRBJ2-4; no firm D call. The CDR3 runs 14 residues. V was trimmed by 5 bases and J by 0 bases, leaving 8 bases between them. The germline V gene has CDR1 KGHSH and CDR2 LQKENI. The CDR3 DNA follows: TGTGCCAGCTCAGCCCAGGTAGCCAAAAACATTCAGTACTTC. It is translated as CASSAQVAKNIQYF.

The chain couples TRBV29-1 to TRBJ1-1; maybe TRBD1 (5 bases). With 7 bases removed from V and 0 bases from J, the gap between germline ends came to 9 bases. CDR3 size: 12 residues. CDR1 SQVTM and CDR2 ANQGSEA come from the germline V gene. CDR3 loop: CSAQQVNTEAFF. The CDR3, as DNA: TGCAGCGCCCAACAGGTGAACACTGAAGCTTTCTTT.

The table lists this clonotype with a few counts. The chain carries TRBV20-1 and TRBJ1-1; D is possibly TRBD1 (5 bases). Trimming pared 3 bases from V and 1 base from J, leaving 6 bases between. The CDR3 loop spans 12 amino acids. Germline CDR1 and CDR2: DFQATT and SNEGSKA (reference sequence). CDR3 bases: TGCAGTGCTAGGACAGCGAACACTGAAGCTTTCTTT. As protein: CSARTANTEAFF.

At least ten counts were recorded for this clonotype. The gene calls are TRBV9 and TRBJ2-4, with D perhaps TRBD2 (5 bases). Germline-derived CDR1 and CDR2 are SGDLS and YYNGEE. Between the trimmed V and J ends, which lost 4 bases and 8 bases, there was a span of 16 bases. The CDR3 is made up of 14 amino acids. The CDR3 nucleotides read TGTGCCAGCAGCCCCTACGACTACAAGGACATTCAGTACTTC. Translated, it gives CASSPYDYKDIQYF.

This clonotype was counted at least ten times. The rearrangement links TRBV28 to TRBJ1-2, with D perhaps TRBD1 (5 bases). CDR1 and CDR2 from the germline V gene are MDHEN and SYDVKM. This CDR3 has 13 amino acids. The V gene lost 3 bases and the J gene lost 3 bases, with 8 bases spanning the gap. CDR3 sequence reads: CASSFGGDYGYTF. Written as DNA, the CDR3 is TGTGCCAGCAGTTTTGGGGGGGACTATGGCTACACCTTC.

This clonotype appeared a few times. The chain recombines TRBV6-4 with TRBJ2-6, with D possibly matching TRBD2 (6 bases). The germline gives CDR1 MRHNA, CDR2 SNTAGT. The CDR3 is made up of 16 amino acids. Trimming took 0 bases from V and 0 from J, leaving 6 bases between them. CDR3 region: CASSDSGGSGANVLTF. In DNA form, the CDR3 reads TGTGCCAGCAGTGACTCGGGGGGCTCTGGGGCCAACGTCCTGACTTTC.

This clonotype was detected ten times or more. The chain has TRBV7-3 and TRBJ1-3, with 7 bases aligning to TRBD1. CDR3 length equals 16 residues. Per the germline V gene, CDR1 is SGHTA and CDR2 is FQGTGA. Losses at the gene ends were 0 bases for V and 2 bases for J; bases not matched to a gene: 4. The CDR3: CASSLTPGTAGNTIYF. CDR3 DNA: TGTGCCAGCAGCTTAACCCCCGGGACAGCTGGAAACACCATATATTTT.

This clonotype was seen many times. V is TRBV30 and J is TRBJ1-4; D is unresolved. The length of the CDR3 is 14 residues. Looked up from germline, CDR1 is GTSNPN and CDR2 is SVGIG (reference sequence). V was cut by 0 bases and J by 11 bases, with 16 bases left in between. CDR3 residues: CAWSVNSIAEKLFF. For the CDR3, the DNA is TGTGCCTGGAGTGTTAACAGTATTGCCGAGAAACTGTTTTTT.

The chain carries TRBV3-1 and TRBJ2-2; 7 nucleotides match TRBD1. Germline V gene lookup returns CDR1 LGHDT and CDR2 YNNKEL (reference sequence). The CDR3 covers 15 residues. V was clipped by 0 bases and J by 6 bases; unmatched bases: 4. CDR3 residues: CASSQEAGGPGELFF. Here the CDR3 DNA reads TGTGCCAGCAGCCAAGAGGCAGGGGGTCCCGGGGAGCTGTTTTTT.

This clonotype is medium-sized within its sample. The chain links TRBV29-1 to TRBJ2-2; no clear D gene. With 6 bases removed from V and 6 bases from J, the gap between germline ends came to 14 bases. This CDR3 contains 13 residues. Germline values: CDR1 SQVTM, CDR2 ANQGSEA. CDR3 region: CSVGSSFAGELFF. The CDR3 bases are TGCAGCGTGGGCTCGAGCTTCGCCGGGGAGCTGTTTTTT.

This clonotype was observed at least ten times. V gene TRBV4-2 combines with J gene TRBJ2-2, with a possible D match to TRBD2 (6 bases). Between the trimmed V and J ends, which lost 0 bases and 4 bases, there was a span of 15 bases. The CDR3 is 17 amino acids. The V gene's germline CDR1 is LGHNA and CDR2 YNFKEQ. The CDR3: CASSQDRGDGLTGELFF. Written as DNA, the CDR3 is TGTGCCAGCAGCCAAGACCGCGGGGACGGACTCACCGGGGAGCTGTTTTTT.

This clonotype was seen ten or more times. The chain has TRBV2 and TRBJ2-7; D is ambiguous. The germline CDR1 and CDR2 sequences are SNHLY and FYNNEI. This CDR3 is 12 amino acids long. Trimming took off 7 bases at V and 3 bases at J, with 10 bases between the two ends. CDR3 DNA: TGTGCCAGCACCATAGACCGCTACGAGCAGTACTTC. Translated, it gives CASTIDRYEQYF. The complete variable domain, with remaining parts taken from reference TRBV2 and TRBJ2-7, reads EPEVTQTPSHQVTQMGQEVILRCVPISNHLYFYWYRQILGQKVEFLVSFYNNEISEKSEIFDDQFSVERPDGSNFTLKIRSTKLEDSAMYFCASTIDRYEQYFGPGTRLTVT.

Notes on this clonotype: A read error is possible here, since a much larger clone lies one base away. The chain carries TRBV11-2 and TRBJ2-3; unclear D gene. Between the trimmed V and J ends, which lost 5 bases and 4 bases, there was a span of 4 bases. This CDR3 has 11 residues. Germline V gene sequence: CDR1 SGHAT, CDR2 FQNNGV. CDR3 sequence reads: CASSRPDTQYF. In DNA form, the CDR3 reads TGTGCCAGCAGCCGCCCAGATACGCAGTATTTT. The full variable domain, completed using reference TRBV11-2 and TRBJ2-3, is EAGVAQSPRYKIIEKRQSVAFWCNPISGHATLYWYQQILGQGPKLLIQFQNNGVVDDSQLPKDRFSAERLKGVDSTLKIQPAKLEDSAVYLCASSRPDTQYFGPGTRLTVL.

This clonotype showed up just a few times. CDR3 sequence (DNA): TGCAGCGCTAGCGACAGCTTCTACGAGCAGTACTTC. Translated: CSASDSFYEQYF. The V and J genes are TRBV29-1 and TRBJ2-7; TRBD2 might be the D (6 bases). The CDR3 runs 12 residues. Germline V gives CDR1 SQVTM, CDR2 ANQGSEA. Deletions cut 7 bases from V and 3 bases from J, with 13 bases between.

This clonotype was detected many times. The chain has TRBV20-1 and TRBJ2-5; the match to TRBD2 covers 11 bases. V dropped 3 bases and J dropped 5; count of bases not matched to a gene: 11. Germline loops: CDR1 DFQATT, CDR2 SNEGSKA (reference sequence). The CDR3 extends over 16 amino acids. The CDR3 nucleotides read TGCAGTGCTAGGAGGGTACTAGCGGGGGATGGGGAGACCCAGTACTTC. It yields the protein CSARRVLAGDGETQYF.

This clonotype has a handful of counts. The chain links TRBV27 to TRBJ1-6; D is unclear. This CDR3 has 13 amino acids. Between the trimmed V and J ends, which lost 2 bases and 10 bases, there was a span of 9 bases. Germline assignment: CDR1 MNHEY and CDR2 SMNVEV (reference sequence). CDR3 protein: CASSLNAGSPLHF. CDR3 bases: TGTGCCAGCAGTTTAAATGCGGGATCACCCCTCCACTTT.

This clonotype was picked up many times. The chain has TRBV24-1 and TRBJ2-1, with D possibly being TRBD1 (6 bases). CDR3 length: 12 residues. The germline V and J ends were trimmed by 9 bases and 8 bases, with 13 bases remaining between them. Per the germline V gene, CDR1 is KGHDR and CDR2 is SFDVKD. The CDR3 protein is CATGDMGDEQFF. The CDR3 region has the DNA TGTGCCACCGGGGACATGGGGGATGAGCAGTTCTTC.

This clonotype was detected ten times or more. This chain uses TRBV4-3 with TRBJ2-1, with 12 positions matching TRBD2. V shed 0 bases, J shed 8 bases, and the junction held 5 bases outside the gene matches. Germline assignment: CDR1 LGHNA and CDR2 YSLEER. This CDR3 has 16 residues. This CDR3 is CASSQDALAGGDEQFF. The DNA for the CDR3 is TGCGCCAGCAGCCAAGATGCACTAGCGGGGGGCGATGAGCAGTTCTTC.

At least ten counts were recorded for this clonotype. V and J are TRBV20-1 and TRBJ2-3; TRBD1 matches at 11 bases. From germline, CDR1 is DFQATT and CDR2 SNEGSKA (reference sequence). The V segment lost 5 bases and the J segment 2 bases; nucleotides outside the gene matches: 15. This CDR3 spans 18 amino acids. CDR3 nucleotides: TGCAGTGCTTTAGCCGCCATTGGACAGGGGGCGAACACAGATACGCAGTATTTT. This codes for CSALAAIGQGANTDTQYF.

The table lists this clonotype with many counts. The chain links TRBV24-1 to TRBJ2-3; possible D gene TRBD2, 7 bases. Trimming took off 3 bases at V and 1 base at J, with 19 bases between the two ends. This CDR3 has 18 residues. The germline V gene encodes CDR1 KGHDR and CDR2 SFDVKD. The CDR3 spells CATSDNSVGGLGTDTQYF. CDR3 DNA: TGTGCCACCAGTGATAACTCGGTGGGGGGGCTCGGCACAGATACGCAGTATTTT.

This chain joins TRBV5-5 and TRBJ1-5; D may be TRBD1 (6 bases). Trimming removed 2 bases at V and 6 bases at J, with 12 bases between. Germline V lookup: CDR1 SGHKS, CDR2 YYEKEE (reference sequence). The CDR3 consists of 14 residues. CDR3 sequence: CASSLVGGGQPQHF. The CDR3 nucleotides are TGTGCCAGCAGCTTAGTGGGGGGCGGTCAGCCCCAGCATTTT. Full variable domain (rest looked up from reference TRBV5-5 and TRBJ1-5): DAGVTQSPTHLIKTRGQQVTLRCSPISGHKSVSWYQQVLGQGPQFIFQYYEKEERGRGNFPDRFSARQFPNYSSELNVNALLLGDSALYLCASSLVGGGQPQHFGDGTRLSIL.

This clonotype was seen at least ten times. The chain has TRBV18 and TRBJ1-2; D ambiguous. The CDR3 is 14 residues long. Trimming left V 0 bases short and J 4 bases short, with 9 bases between. Germline V gene lookup returns CDR1 KGHSH and CDR2 LQKENI. The chain's CDR3 is CASSPPVNPYGYTF. The CDR3 bases are TGTGCCAGCTCACCACCGGTCAACCCCTATGGCTACACCTTC. Based on the CDR3 plus reference TRBV18 and TRBJ1-2, the full variable domain is NAGVMQNPRHLVRRRGQEARLRCSPMKGHSHVYWYRQLPEEGLKFMVYLQKENIIDESGMPKERFSAEFPKEGPSILRIQQVVRGDSAAYFCASSPPVNPYGYTFGSGTRLTVV.

The table lists this clonotype with many counts. The rearrangement joins TRBV11-1 to TRBJ2-7; no reliable D call. CDR3 size: 12 residues. Trimming shortened V by 3 bases and J by 5 bases, and 8 bases separated the two germline ends. In germline, CDR1 is SGHAT, CDR2 FQDESV (reference sequence). CDR3 nucleotides: TGTGCCAGCAGCTTCCCCCGGAACGAGCAGTACTTC. Protein product: CASSFPRNEQYF. Full variable domain (remainder filled in from reference TRBV11-1 and TRBJ2-7): EAEVAQSPRYKITEKSQAVAFWCDPISGHATLYWYRQILGQGPELLVQFQDESVVDDSQLPKDRFSAERLKGVDSTLKIQPAELGDSAMYLCASSFPRNEQYFGPGTRLTVT.

This clonotype has at least ten counts. The V call is TRBV28, the J call TRBJ1-2; D gene ambiguous. Looked up from germline, CDR1 is MDHEN and CDR2 is SYDVKM. Trimming left V 8 bases short and J 4 bases short, with 8 bases between. The CDR3 length is 11 residues. The CDR3 here is CASRVGYGYTF. Written as DNA, the CDR3 is TGTGCCAGCCGGGTAGGCTATGGCTACACCTTC.

The V call is TRBV5-1, the J call TRBJ1-6, with TRBD1 matching over 10 bases. Germline-derived CDR1 and CDR2 are SGHRS and YFSETQ. V gave up 3 bases and J gave up 5 bases; unmatched junction bases: 2. There are 15 residues in the CDR3. The CDR3 DNA reads as TGCGCCAGCAGCTCGGGGACAGGGGATAATTCACCCCTCCACTTT. Residues: CASSSGTGDNSPLHF.